A single T cell receptor (beta chain) is shown here with its context. This clonotype appeared a few times. Its binding antigen is unknown. No base quality information exists; no much larger clone differs at one position. PBMCs were isolated by Ficoll-Paque density gradient centrifugation. Sequencer: Illumina NovaSeq 6000. Using 5'RACE with constant-segment primers, TCRalpha and TCRbeta cDNA libraries were constructed, with sample barcodes and unique molecular identifiers added in the process. RNA was extracted from every sample with Trizol reagent. Library amplification was performed in two PCR steps, and a second sample barcode and Illumina TruSeq adapters were introduced in the second step. Sequencing of libraries was performed on an Illumina NovaSeq with 2 x 150 bp paired-end reads. In the source study's methods: Reads were demultiplexed and collapsed into UMI-guided consensus sequences with migec v1.2.7. Using mixcr v2.1.11, UMI consensuses were aligned to TRA and TRB V and J templates and then assembled into clonotypes. Clonotypes were classified as expanded or contracted when called significant by both edgeR and NoisET, with noise models trained on biological replicates. For edgeR calls, the cutoffs were a false discovery rate-adjusted p below 0.01 and a log2 fold-change threshold of 1. As an exploratory analysis of dynamics, max-normalized trajectories of the 1000 most abundant clonotypes were examined with PCA combined with hierarchical clustering. Each responding clone was given a CD4 or CD8 phenotype based on the CD4+ and CD8+ repertoires, which had been sequenced separately. TCRdb reran the public reads through fastp at Q25 and MiXCR, keeping productive beta chains. CDR3 protein sequences are deduplicated, and each keeps its most common genes and DNA. TCRdb, not the authors, supplied the V and J calls. In all, the sample holds about 140,000 distinct CDR3 sequences, and roughly 13% of those were seen once. The ten largest account for about 27% of the sample.

The data are from a study of T-cell memory formation after mild COVID-19 (dated by TCRdb to the early 2020s). Some background on the complete study: Most TCR sequence clusters were specific to one of the two donors. T-cell clones expanding and contracting after mild COVID-19 in a couple of donors were tracked by longitudinal TCRalpha and TCRbeta repertoire sequencing. The cohort comprised two young, previously healthy adult volunteers, one female and one male. Here is what the overall study found, with its caveats: Whether the second-wave clones peaking on day 37 were SARS-CoV-2 specific was not confirmed. The study covered only two mild cases, and larger cohorts including severe cases with pre-infection samples were considered necessary. Contracting CD4+ clones appeared mostly in the CM and EM memory subsets, whereas CD8+ clones were enriched in EMRA. Clones contracting from day 15 to 85 had balanced CD4/CD8 phenotypes, while a second wave expanding from day 15 to 37 was biased towards CD4+. Some responding clones were detected in pre-infection memory, suggesting pre-existing cross-reactive memory T cells joined the SARS-CoV-2 response.

Spanning cysteine to phenylalanine, the CDR3 consists of 16 amino acids. Only the CDR3 region is kept as DNA, spanning 48 bases read in frame from base 1. The germline V end is reduced by 5 bases and the J end by 3 bases; junction bases left unmatched: 6. From a lookup of the germline V gene, CDR1 and CDR2 are SGHVS and FQNEAQ. The receptor was derived from an adult woman who had mild COVID-19 (a few samples of this study predate the infection). The sample titles of this study are shuffled in the database, so cell type and time point are left out; the donor was told from shared clones. The chain is encoded by TRBV7-8 joined to TRBJ2-6; the junction holds 8 bases that match TRBD2. The sequencing input was PBMCs or a T cell subset sorted from them (not recorded which). The encoded CDR3 is CASSRDAGGGANVLTF. The DNA is TGTGCCAGCAGCCGCGACGCGGGAGGTGGGGCCAACGTCCTGACTTTC.